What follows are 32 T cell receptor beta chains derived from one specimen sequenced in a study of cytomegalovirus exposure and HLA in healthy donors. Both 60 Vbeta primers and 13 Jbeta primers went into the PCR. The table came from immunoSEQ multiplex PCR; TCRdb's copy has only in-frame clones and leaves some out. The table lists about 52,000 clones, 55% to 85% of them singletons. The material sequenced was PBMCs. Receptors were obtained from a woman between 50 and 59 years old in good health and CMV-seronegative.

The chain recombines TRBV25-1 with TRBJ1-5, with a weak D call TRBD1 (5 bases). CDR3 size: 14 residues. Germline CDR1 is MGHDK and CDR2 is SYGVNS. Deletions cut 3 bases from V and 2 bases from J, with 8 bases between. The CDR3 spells CASSDSRGNQPQHF. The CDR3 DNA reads TGTGCCAGCAGTGACTCCAGGGGCAATCAGCCCCAGCATTTT.

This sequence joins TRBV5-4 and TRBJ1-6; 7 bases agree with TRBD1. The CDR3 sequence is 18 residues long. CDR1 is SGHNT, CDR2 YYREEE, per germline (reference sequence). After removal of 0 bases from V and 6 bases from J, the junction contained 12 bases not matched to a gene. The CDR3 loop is CASSLASRRGGLNSPLHF. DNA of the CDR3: TGTGCCAGCAGCTTGGCGTCCAGGAGAGGGGGCCTTAATTCACCCCTCCACTTT.

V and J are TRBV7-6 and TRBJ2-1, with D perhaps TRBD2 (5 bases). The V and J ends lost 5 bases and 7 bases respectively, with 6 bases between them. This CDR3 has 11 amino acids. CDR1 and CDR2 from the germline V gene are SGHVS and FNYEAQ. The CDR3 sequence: CASSRENEQFF. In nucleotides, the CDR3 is TGTGCCAGCAGCCGGGAAAATGAGCAGTTCTTC.

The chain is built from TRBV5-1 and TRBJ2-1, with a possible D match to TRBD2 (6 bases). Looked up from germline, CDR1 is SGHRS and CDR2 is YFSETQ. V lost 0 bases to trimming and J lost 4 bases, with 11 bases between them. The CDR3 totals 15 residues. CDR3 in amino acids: CASSLEIAVYNEQFF. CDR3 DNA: TGCGCCAGCAGCTTGGAGATAGCGGTGTACAATGAGCAGTTCTTC.

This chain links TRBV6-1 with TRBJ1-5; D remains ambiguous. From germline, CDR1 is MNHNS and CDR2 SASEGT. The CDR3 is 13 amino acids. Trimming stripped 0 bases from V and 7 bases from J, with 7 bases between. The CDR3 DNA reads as TGTGCCAGCAGTGAAGCGTACAACCAGCCCCAGCATTTT. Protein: CASSEAYNQPQHF.

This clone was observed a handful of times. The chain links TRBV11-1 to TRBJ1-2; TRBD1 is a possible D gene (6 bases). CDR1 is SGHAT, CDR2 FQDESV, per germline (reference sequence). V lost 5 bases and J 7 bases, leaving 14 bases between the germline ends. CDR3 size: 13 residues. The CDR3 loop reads CASSQDSHGGYTF. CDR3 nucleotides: TGTGCCAGCAGCCAGGACAGTCACGGTGGCTACACCTTC.

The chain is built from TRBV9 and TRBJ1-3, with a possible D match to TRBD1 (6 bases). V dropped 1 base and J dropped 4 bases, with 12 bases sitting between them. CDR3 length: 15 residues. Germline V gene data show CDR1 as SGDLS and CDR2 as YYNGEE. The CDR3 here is CASSVSGAEGNTIYF. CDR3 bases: TGTGCCAGCAGCGTATCAGGGGCTGAGGGAAACACCATATATTTT.

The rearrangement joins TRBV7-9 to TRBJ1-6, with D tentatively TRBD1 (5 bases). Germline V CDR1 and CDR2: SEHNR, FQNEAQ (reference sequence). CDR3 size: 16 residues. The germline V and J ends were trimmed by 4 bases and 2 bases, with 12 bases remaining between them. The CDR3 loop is CASSSPGGAYNSPLHF. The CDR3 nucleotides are TGTGCCAGCAGCTCTCCTGGGGGGGCCTATAATTCACCCCTCCACTTT.

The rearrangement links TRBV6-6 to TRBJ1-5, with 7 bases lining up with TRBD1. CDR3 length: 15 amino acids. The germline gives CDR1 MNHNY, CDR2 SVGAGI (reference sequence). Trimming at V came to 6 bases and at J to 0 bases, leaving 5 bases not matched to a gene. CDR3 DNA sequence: TGTGCCAGCAGACAGGGGACGTATAGCAATCAGCCCCAGCATTTT. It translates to CASRQGTYSNQPQHF.

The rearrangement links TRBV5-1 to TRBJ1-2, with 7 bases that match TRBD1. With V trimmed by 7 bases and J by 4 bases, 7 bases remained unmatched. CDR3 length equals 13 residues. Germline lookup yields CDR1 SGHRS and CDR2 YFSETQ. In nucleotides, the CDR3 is TGCGCCAGCTCAGGGGGAGAGGGCTATGGCTACACCTTC. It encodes CASSGGEGYGYTF.

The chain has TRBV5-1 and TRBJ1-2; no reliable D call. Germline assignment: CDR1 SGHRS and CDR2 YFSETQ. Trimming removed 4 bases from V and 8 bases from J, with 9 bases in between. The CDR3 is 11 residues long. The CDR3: CASSPGDGYTF. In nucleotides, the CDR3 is TGCGCCAGCAGCCCGGGTGACGGCTACACCTTC.

CDR3 coding DNA: TGTGCCAGCAGCCAAGCTGGGCTAGCGCGGGAACAAGAGACCCAGTACTTC. Translated: CASSQAGLAREQETQYF. The V call is TRBV4-2, the J call TRBJ2-5, with D perhaps matching TRBD2 (6 bases). Germline CDR1 LGHNA, CDR2 YNFKEQ. The CDR3 loop spans 17 amino acids. The germline V and J ends were trimmed by 1 base and 2 bases, with 17 bases remaining between them.

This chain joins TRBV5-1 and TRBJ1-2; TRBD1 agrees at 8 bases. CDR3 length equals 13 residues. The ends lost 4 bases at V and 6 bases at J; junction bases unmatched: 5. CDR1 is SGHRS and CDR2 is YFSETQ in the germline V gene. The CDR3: CASSPGDRNGYTF. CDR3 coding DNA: TGCGCCAGCAGCCCCGGGGACAGGAATGGCTACACCTTC.

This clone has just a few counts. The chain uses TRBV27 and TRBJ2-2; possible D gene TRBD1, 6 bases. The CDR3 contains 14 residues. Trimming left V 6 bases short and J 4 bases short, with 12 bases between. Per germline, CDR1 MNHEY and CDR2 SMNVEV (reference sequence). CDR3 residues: CASSLNRVTGELFF. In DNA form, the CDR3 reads TGTGCCAGCAGCCTCAACAGGGTCACCGGGGAGCTGTTTTTT.

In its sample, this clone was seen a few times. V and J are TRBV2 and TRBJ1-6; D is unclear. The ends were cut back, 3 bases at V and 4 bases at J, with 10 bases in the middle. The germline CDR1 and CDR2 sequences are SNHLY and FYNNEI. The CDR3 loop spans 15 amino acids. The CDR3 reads CASSDESPYNSPLHF. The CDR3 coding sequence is TGTGCCAGCAGTGATGAGTCACCATATAATTCACCCCTCCACTTT.

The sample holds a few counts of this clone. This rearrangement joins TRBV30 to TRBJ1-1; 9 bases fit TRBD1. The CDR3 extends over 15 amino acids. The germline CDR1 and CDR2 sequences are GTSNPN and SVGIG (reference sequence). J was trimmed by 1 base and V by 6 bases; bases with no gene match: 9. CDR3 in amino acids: CACLLPDRGNTEAFF. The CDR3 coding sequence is TGTGCCTGCCTTCTCCCGGACAGGGGGAACACTGAAGCTTTCTTT.

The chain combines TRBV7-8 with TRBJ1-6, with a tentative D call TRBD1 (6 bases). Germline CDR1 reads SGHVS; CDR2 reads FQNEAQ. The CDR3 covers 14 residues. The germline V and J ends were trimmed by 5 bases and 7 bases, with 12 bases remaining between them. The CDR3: CASSPGEGNSPLHF. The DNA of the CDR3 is TGTGCCAGCAGCCCAGGGGAGGGAAATTCACCCCTCCACTTT. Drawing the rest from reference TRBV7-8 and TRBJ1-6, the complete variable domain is GAGVSQSPRYKVAKRGQDVALRCDPISGHVSLFWYQQALGQGPEFLTYFQNEAQLDKSGLPSDRFFAERPEGSVSTLKIQRTQQEDSAVYLCASSPGEGNSPLHFGNGTRLTVT.

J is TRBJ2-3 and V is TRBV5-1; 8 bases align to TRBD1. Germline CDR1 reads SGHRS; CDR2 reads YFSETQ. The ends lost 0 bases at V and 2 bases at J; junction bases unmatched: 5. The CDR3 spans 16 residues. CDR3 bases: TGCGCCAGCAGCTTGGTCGGTCAGGGGGCCACAGATACGCAGTATTTT. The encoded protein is CASSLVGQGATDTQYF.

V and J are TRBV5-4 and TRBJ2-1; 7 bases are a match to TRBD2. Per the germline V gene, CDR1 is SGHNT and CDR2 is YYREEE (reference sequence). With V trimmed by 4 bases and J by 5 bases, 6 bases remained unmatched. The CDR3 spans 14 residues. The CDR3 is CASSIGGKNNEQFF. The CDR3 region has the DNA TGTGCCAGCAGCATCGGGGGGAAGAACAATGAGCAGTTCTTC.

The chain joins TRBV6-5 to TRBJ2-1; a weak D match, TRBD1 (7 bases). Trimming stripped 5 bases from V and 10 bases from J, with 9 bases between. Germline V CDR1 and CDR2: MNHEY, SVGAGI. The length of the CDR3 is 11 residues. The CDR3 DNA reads TGTGCCAGCAGTGCAGGGGGGGAGCAGTTCTTC. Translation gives CASSAGGEQFF.

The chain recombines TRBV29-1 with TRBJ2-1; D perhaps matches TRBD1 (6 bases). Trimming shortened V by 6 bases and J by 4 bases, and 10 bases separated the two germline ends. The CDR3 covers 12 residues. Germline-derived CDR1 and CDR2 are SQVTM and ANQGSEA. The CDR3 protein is CSVGGQYNEQFF. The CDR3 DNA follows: TGCAGCGTAGGAGGACAGTACAATGAGCAGTTCTTC.

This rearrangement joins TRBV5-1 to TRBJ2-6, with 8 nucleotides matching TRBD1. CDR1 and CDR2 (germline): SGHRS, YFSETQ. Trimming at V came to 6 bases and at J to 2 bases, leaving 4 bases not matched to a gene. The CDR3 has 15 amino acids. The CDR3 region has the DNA TGCGCCAGCACAGTGGGACAGGCTGGGGCCAACGTCCTGACTTTC. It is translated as CASTVGQAGANVLTF.

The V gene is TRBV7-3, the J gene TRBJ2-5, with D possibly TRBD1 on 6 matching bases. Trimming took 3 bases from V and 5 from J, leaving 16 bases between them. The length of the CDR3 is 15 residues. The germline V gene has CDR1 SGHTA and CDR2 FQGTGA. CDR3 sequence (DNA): TGTGCCAGCAGCTTTGGGCGGTGGGGGCTGGAGACCCAGTACTTC. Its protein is CASSFGRWGLETQYF.

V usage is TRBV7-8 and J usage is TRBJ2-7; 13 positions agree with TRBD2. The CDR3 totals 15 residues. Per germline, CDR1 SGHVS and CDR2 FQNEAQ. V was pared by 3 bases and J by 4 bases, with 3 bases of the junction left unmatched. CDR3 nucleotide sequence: TGTGCCAGCAGCTTGATGACTAGCGGGAGGTACGAGCAGTACTTC. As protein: CASSLMTSGRYEQYF.

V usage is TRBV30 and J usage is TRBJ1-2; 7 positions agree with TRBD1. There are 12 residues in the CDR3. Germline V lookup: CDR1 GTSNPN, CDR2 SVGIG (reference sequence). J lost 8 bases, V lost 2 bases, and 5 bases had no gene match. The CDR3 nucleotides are TGTGCCTGGAGTTACAGGGGTGGGGGCTACACCTTC. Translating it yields CAWSYRGGGYTF.

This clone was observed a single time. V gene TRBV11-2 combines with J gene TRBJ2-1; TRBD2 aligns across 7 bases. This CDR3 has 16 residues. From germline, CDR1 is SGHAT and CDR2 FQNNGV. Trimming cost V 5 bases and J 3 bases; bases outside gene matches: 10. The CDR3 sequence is CASSRLSGGGYNEQFF. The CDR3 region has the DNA TGTGCCAGCAGCCGCCTCTCCGGCGGGGGCTACAATGAGCAGTTCTTC.

CDR3 protein: CASSFKNTEAFF. The CDR3 coding sequence is TGTGCCAGCAGTTTTAAGAACACTGAAGCTTTCTTT. The gene calls are TRBV28 and TRBJ1-1; no clear D gene. Per germline, CDR1 MDHEN and CDR2 SYDVKM. V gave up 3 bases and J gave up 1 base, with 3 bases separating them. The CDR3 totals 12 residues.

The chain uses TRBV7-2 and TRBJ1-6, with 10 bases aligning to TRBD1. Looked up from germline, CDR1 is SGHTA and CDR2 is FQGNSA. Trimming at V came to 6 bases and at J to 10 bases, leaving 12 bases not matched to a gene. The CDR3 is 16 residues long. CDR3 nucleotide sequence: TGTGCCAGCAGTCCTGGATCCGGGACAGGGGTATCACCCCTCCACTTT. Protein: CASSPGSGTGVSPLHF.

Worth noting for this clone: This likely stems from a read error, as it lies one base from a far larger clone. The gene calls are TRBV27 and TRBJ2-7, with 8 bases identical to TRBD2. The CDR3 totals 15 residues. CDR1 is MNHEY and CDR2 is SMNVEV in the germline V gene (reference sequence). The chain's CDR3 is CTSRKWAGGPYEQYF. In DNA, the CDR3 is TGTACCAGCAGGAAATGGGCGGGGGGACCCTACGAGCAGTACTTC.

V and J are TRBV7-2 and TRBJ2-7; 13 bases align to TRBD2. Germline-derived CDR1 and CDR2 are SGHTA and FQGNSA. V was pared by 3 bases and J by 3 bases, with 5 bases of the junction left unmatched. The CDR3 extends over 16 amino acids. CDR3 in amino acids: CASSFGLAGEGYEQYF. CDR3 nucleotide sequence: TGTGCCAGCAGCTTCGGACTAGCGGGGGAAGGCTACGAGCAGTACTTC.

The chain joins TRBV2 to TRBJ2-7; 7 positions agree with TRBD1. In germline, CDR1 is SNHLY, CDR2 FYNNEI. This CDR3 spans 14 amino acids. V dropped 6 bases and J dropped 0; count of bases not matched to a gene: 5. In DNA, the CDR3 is TGTGCCAGCAGGAATACAGGGGACTCCTACGAGCAGTACTTC. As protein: CASRNTGDSYEQYF.

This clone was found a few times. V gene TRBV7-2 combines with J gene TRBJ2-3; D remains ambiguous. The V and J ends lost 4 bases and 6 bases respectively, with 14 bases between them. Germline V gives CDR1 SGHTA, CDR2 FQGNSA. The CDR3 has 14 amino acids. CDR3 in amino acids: CASSSSTVADTQYF. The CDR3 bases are TGTGCCAGCAGCTCAAGTACTGTCGCGGATACGCAGTATTTT.